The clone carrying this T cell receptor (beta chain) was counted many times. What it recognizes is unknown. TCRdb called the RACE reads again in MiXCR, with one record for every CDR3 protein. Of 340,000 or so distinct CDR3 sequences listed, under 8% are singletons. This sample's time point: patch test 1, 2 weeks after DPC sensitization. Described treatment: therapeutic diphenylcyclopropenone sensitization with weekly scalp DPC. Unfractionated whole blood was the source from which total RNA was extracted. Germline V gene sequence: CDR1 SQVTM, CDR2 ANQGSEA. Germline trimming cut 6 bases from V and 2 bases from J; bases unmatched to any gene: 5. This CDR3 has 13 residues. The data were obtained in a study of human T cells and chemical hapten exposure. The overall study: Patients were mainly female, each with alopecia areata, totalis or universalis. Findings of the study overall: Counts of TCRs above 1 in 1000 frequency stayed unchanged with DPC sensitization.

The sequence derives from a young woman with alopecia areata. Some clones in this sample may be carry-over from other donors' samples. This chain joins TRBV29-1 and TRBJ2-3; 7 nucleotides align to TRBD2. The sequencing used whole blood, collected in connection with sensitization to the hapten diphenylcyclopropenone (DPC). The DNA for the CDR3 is TGCAGCGTCCTAGCGGAGATCACAGATACGCAGTATTTT. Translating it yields CSVLAEITDTQYF.